The 26 T cell receptor beta chains below were found in one sample sequenced in a study of blood T cell repertoires in COVID-19. The table came from immunoSEQ multiplex PCR; TCRdb's copy has only in-frame clones and leaves some out. The repertoire holds over 60,000 clones, with 85% to 90% as singletons. Sequencing was carried out using peripheral blood. Source of these receptors: a woman older than 75 with active COVID-19.

The rearrangement links TRBV6-5 to TRBJ2-3; 8 nucleotides line up with TRBD1. With 1 base clipped from V and 3 bases from J, the junction kept 3 bases outside the gene matches. This CDR3 contains 15 residues. Looked up from germline, CDR1 is MNHEY and CDR2 is SVGAGI. The DNA of the CDR3 is TGTGCCAGCAGTTACTTAAGACAGGGGACAGATACGCAGTATTTT. As protein: CASSYLRQGTDTQYF.

V and J are TRBV28 and TRBJ2-3; the match to TRBD2 covers 9 bases. The CDR3 spans 17 residues. The V and J ends lost 3 bases and 1 base, in that order; junction bases with no gene match: 8. Per germline, CDR1 MDHEN and CDR2 SYDVKM. Here the CDR3 reads CASSFSGLAQRTDTQYF. The CDR3, as DNA: TGTGCCAGCAGTTTTTCGGGACTAGCACAACGCACAGATACGCAGTATTTT.

In its sample, this clone was seen a few times. Different DNA sequences within this sample yield the same CDR3. The chain carries TRBV7-2 and TRBJ2-1; D is ambiguous. CDR1 and CDR2 from the germline V gene are SGHTA and FQGNSA. Trimming left V 2 bases short and J 6 bases short, with 8 bases between. The CDR3 consists of 13 residues. The CDR3 spells CASSLSFGNEQFF. DNA of the CDR3: TGTGCCAGCAGCTTATCGTTCGGCAATGAGCAGTTCTTC.

This chain links TRBV2 with TRBJ2-2, with a possible D match to TRBD2 (6 bases). The CDR3 totals 16 residues. Deletions cut 2 bases from V and 3 bases from J, with 13 bases between. The germline V gene encodes CDR1 SNHLY and CDR2 FYNNEI. The CDR3, as DNA: TGTGCCAGCAGTGAAAACGTCGGAGGGGACACCGGGGAGCTGTTTTTT. Translation: CASSENVGGDTGELFF.

The J gene is TRBJ1-2, the V gene TRBV3-1 (or the pseudogene TRBV3-2); no clear D. V lost 3 bases to trimming and J lost 2 bases, with 10 bases between them. The CDR3 runs to 14 residues. Germline V gene lookup returns CDR1 LGHDT and CDR2 YNNKEL (reference sequence). CDR3 nucleotide sequence: TGTGCCAGCAGCCAGGCATACGCCAACTATGGCTACACCTTC. This sequence encodes CASSQAYANYGYTF.

This chain links TRBV5-6 with TRBJ2-3; D possibly corresponds to TRBD2 (5 bases). V lost 3 bases and J lost 6, with 8 bases in between. Germline V gene sequence: CDR1 SGHDT, CDR2 YYEEEE. The CDR3 loop spans 12 amino acids. The DNA for the CDR3 is TGTGCCAGCAGCTCGCCGGGGGATACGCAGTATTTT. Its translation is CASSSPGDTQYF.

J is TRBJ2-7 and V is TRBV7-2; 12 bases line up with TRBD2. CDR1 and CDR2 from the germline V gene are SGHTA and FQGNSA. This CDR3 comprises 15 residues. Trimming cost V 5 bases and J 4 bases; bases outside gene matches: 6. The CDR3, as DNA: TGTGCCAGCAGCCCCACTAGCGGGAGGCAGTACGAGCAGTACTTC. Translating it yields CASSPTSGRQYEQYF. Looking up the rest from reference TRBV7-2 and TRBJ2-7 gives the full variable domain: GAGVSQSPSNKVTEKGKDVELRCDPISGHTALYWYRQSLGQGLEFLIYFQGNSAPDKSGLPSDRFSAERTGGSVSTLTIQRTQQEDSAVYLCASSPTSGRQYEQYFGPGTRLTVT.

The chain has TRBV15 and TRBJ2-7; D is possibly TRBD2 (5 bases). V gave up 1 base and J gave up 8 bases, with 18 bases separating them. This CDR3 is 15 amino acids long. The V gene's germline CDR1 is LNHNV and CDR2 YYDKDF (reference sequence). The CDR3: CATSRGRGTPIQQYF. The CDR3 DNA sequence: TGTGCCACCAGCAGAGGACGGGGTACTCCAATACAGCAGTACTTC.

The V call is TRBV7-8, the J call TRBJ2-7; no firm D call. V gave up 1 base and J gave up 3 bases, with 10 bases separating them. The CDR3 totals 14 residues. In germline, CDR1 is SGHVS, CDR2 FQNEAQ. The CDR3 here is CASSLEARSYEQYF. The CDR3 nucleotides are TGTGCCAGCAGCTTAGAAGCACGGAGCTACGAGCAGTACTTC.

The chain recombines TRBV5-1 with TRBJ2-1; 8 bases are shared with TRBD2. Germline V gives CDR1 SGHRS, CDR2 YFSETQ. The V gene end was trimmed by 0 bases and the J gene end by 4 bases; junction bases not matched to a gene: 9. The CDR3 length is 17 residues. The CDR3 loop reads CASSLEGGAGAYNEQFF. The CDR3 bases are TGCGCCAGCAGCTTGGAGGGTGGAGCGGGAGCATACAATGAGCAGTTCTTC.

This chain links TRBV18 with TRBJ2-7; D is unresolved. V gave up 3 bases and J gave up 0 bases, with 6 bases separating them. This CDR3 is 13 amino acids long. Germline-derived CDR1 and CDR2 are KGHSH and LQKENI. The CDR3 nucleotides are TGTGCCAGCTCACCGGGCTACTCCTACGAGCAGTACTTC. Translation gives CASSPGYSYEQYF. Full variable domain (missing parts from reference TRBV18 and TRBJ2-7): NAGVMQNPRHLVRRRGQEARLRCSPMKGHSHVYWYRQLPEEGLKFMVYLQKENIIDESGMPKERFSAEFPKEGPSILRIQQVVRGDSAAYFCASSPGYSYEQYFGPGTRLTVT.

The gene calls are TRBV20-1 and TRBJ1-5; 7 bases are a match to TRBD1. CDR1 and CDR2 (germline): DFQATT, SNEGSKA (reference sequence). The CDR3 contains 14 residues. V gave up 3 bases and J gave up 4 bases; unmatched junction bases: 6. The CDR3 sequence is CSASRRGRNQPQHF. The CDR3 nucleotides are TGCAGTGCTAGTAGGAGGGGGCGTAATCAGCCCCAGCATTTT.

The chain employs TRBV19 and TRBJ2-1, with D perhaps matching TRBD2 (6 bases). Germline CDR1 reads LNHDA; CDR2 reads SQIVND (reference sequence). Trimming removed 5 bases from V and 4 bases from J, with 18 bases in between. The CDR3 length is 16 residues. The CDR3 spells CASSLPRGSRYNEQFF. DNA of the CDR3: TGTGCCAGTAGTCTCCCCCGGGGGAGCCGATACAATGAGCAGTTCTTC.

V gene TRBV28 combines with J gene TRBJ2-5; 9 nucleotides match TRBD1. This CDR3 spans 16 amino acids. V shed 6 bases and J 1 base; nucleotides not matched to a gene: 9. Per the germline V gene, CDR1 is MDHEN and CDR2 is SYDVKM. The CDR3 reads CASSRSGTGSQETQYF. The CDR3 region has the DNA TGTGCCAGCAGCCGATCCGGGACAGGGTCCCAAGAGACCCAGTACTTC.

In its sample, this clone was seen a few times. In nucleotides, the CDR3 is TGTGCCAGCAGCTTAGGCGACAGGCCCACCGGGGAGCTGTTTTTT. This sequence encodes CASSLGDRPTGELFF. The gene calls are TRBV7-9 and TRBJ2-2, with D possibly TRBD1 on 6 matching bases. The germline V and J ends were trimmed by 1 base and 4 bases, with 10 bases remaining between them. This CDR3 is 15 amino acids long. Germline V gives CDR1 SEHNR, CDR2 FQNEAQ (reference sequence).

The gene calls are TRBV13 and TRBJ2-7; D may be TRBD1 (5 bases). The CDR3 has 16 amino acids. Trimming pared 5 bases from V and 2 bases from J, leaving 19 bases between. The germline V gene encodes CDR1 PRHDT and CDR2 FYEKMQ (reference sequence). CDR3: CASSHDSQGSTYEQYF. CDR3 nucleotides: TGTGCCAGCAGCCACGACAGTCAAGGGTCAACCTACGAGCAGTACTTC.

The chain couples TRBV7-2 to TRBJ1-2; TRBD1 matches 7 bases. J gave up 4 bases and V 8 bases, and 10 bases lay outside the gene matches. CDR1 and CDR2 from the germline V gene are SGHTA and FQGNSA. The CDR3 runs 14 residues. The CDR3 protein is CASRQGTVPYGYTF. CDR3 bases: TGTGCCAGCCGACAGGGTACTGTCCCCTATGGCTACACCTTC.

J is TRBJ2-1 and V is TRBV3-1 (or the pseudogene TRBV3-2); no firm D call. Trimming took 0 bases from V and 8 from J, leaving 5 bases between them. Germline values: CDR1 LGHDT, CDR2 YNNKEL (reference sequence). The CDR3 has 12 residues. In nucleotides, the CDR3 is TGTGCCAGCAGCCAAGATCGGGATGAGCAGTTCTTC. It specifies CASSQDRDEQFF.

V is TRBV14 and J is TRBJ2-4, with 7 bases fitting TRBD2. This CDR3 contains 15 residues. The V gene's germline CDR1 is SGHDN and CDR2 FVKESK. Trimming took 0 bases from V and 8 from J; bases not matched to a gene: 7. The CDR3 region is CASSQEVGLGHIQYF. CDR3 coding DNA: TGTGCCAGCAGCCAAGAAGTTGGACTAGGCCACATTCAGTACTTC.

This chain uses TRBV5-4 with TRBJ2-1, with TRBD1 matching 7 bases. Germline values: CDR1 SGHNT, CDR2 YYREEE (reference sequence). This CDR3 has 19 residues. With V trimmed by 4 bases and J by 2 bases, 18 bases remained unmatched. The CDR3 bases are TGTGCCAGCAGCATCCCAGGGGGTCTAGGGCGTGCCACCTACAATGAGCAGTTCTTC. Translated: CASSIPGGLGRATYNEQFF.

The V and J genes are TRBV7-2 and TRBJ2-1, with D possibly being TRBD1 (7 bases). This CDR3 is built from 17 residues. Trimming shortened V by 5 bases and J by 7 bases, and 24 bases separated the two germline ends. Germline V gene data show CDR1 as SGHTA and CDR2 as FQGNSA. The CDR3 DNA follows: TGTGCCAGCAGCCCTGCCCTCAGGGGGGAGTGGTCGAATGAGCAGTTCTTC. Protein product: CASSPALRGEWSNEQFF.

The chain links TRBV18 to TRBJ2-1, with 9 bases fitting TRBD1. CDR3 size: 15 residues. In germline, CDR1 is KGHSH, CDR2 LQKENI. Trimming cost V 0 bases and J 7 bases; bases outside gene matches: 4. CDR3 bases: TGTGCCAGCTCACCACCCGACAGGGGGGTTAATGAGCAGTTCTTC. Translating gives CASSPPDRGVNEQFF. Looking up the rest from reference TRBV18 and TRBJ2-1 gives the full variable domain: NAGVMQNPRHLVRRRGQEARLRCSPMKGHSHVYWYRQLPEEGLKFMVYLQKENIIDESGMPKERFSAEFPKEGPSILRIQQVVRGDSAAYFCASSPPDRGVNEQFFGPGTRLTVL.

This rearrangement joins TRBV7-2 to TRBJ2-3; D is possibly TRBD2 (6 bases). V shed 1 base and J shed 1 base, with 12 bases lying between them. The CDR3 extends over 16 amino acids. Germline CDR1 is SGHTA and CDR2 is FQGNSA. The CDR3 spells CASSLVSGSGTDTQYF. The CDR3 DNA sequence: TGTGCCAGCAGCTTAGTGTCCGGGAGCGGCACAGATACGCAGTATTTT.

V gene TRBV11-3 combines with J gene TRBJ1-1; 7 positions agree with TRBD1. V trimming: 5 bases; J trimming: 1 base; junction bases outside the gene matches: 7. Germline CDR1 is SGHNT and CDR2 is YENEEA. CDR3 size: 15 residues. The CDR3 DNA reads TGTGCCAGCAGCCTCGGGACAGACACGAACACTGAAGCTTTCTTT. The encoded protein is CASSLGTDTNTEAFF.

The gene calls are TRBV7-2 and TRBJ2-1; D remains unclear. CDR1 SGHTA and CDR2 FQGNSA come from the germline V gene. Trimming removed 1 base at V and 6 bases at J, with 7 bases between. The CDR3 contains 13 residues. CDR3 coding DNA: TGTGCCAGCAGCTTAGTAGCTGGCAATGAGCAGTTCTTC. Translated, it gives CASSLVAGNEQFF. The entire variable domain, with the rest obtained from reference TRBV7-2 and TRBJ2-1, is as follows: GAGVSQSPSNKVTEKGKDVELRCDPISGHTALYWYRQSLGQGLEFLIYFQGNSAPDKSGLPSDRFSAERTGGSVSTLTIQRTQQEDSAVYLCASSLVAGNEQFFGPGTRLTVL.

This rearrangement joins TRBV7-3 to TRBJ2-1; 12 bases match TRBD2. Germline V gene lookup returns CDR1 SGHTA and CDR2 FQGTGA. After removal of 5 bases from V and 5 bases from J, the junction contained 4 bases not matched to a gene. This CDR3 is 15 amino acids long. The CDR3 nucleotides read TGTGCCAGCAGCCCTGGACTAGCGGGACACAATGAGCAGTTCTTC. Residues: CASSPGLAGHNEQFF.